These 13 T cell receptor beta chains were sequenced from one sample in a study of T cell responses to AZD1222 COVID-19 vaccine. The table came from immunoSEQ multiplex PCR; TCRdb's copy has only in-frame clones and leaves some out. The table includes about 110,000 clones, around 90% detected once. The sequencing used peripheral blood, collected 28 days after the second AZD1222 dose. These receptors were collected from an adult who received the AZD1222 COVID-19 vaccine.

This sequence joins TRBV23-1 and TRBJ1-4; TRBD1 matches at 10 bases. Being an ORF, TRBV23-1 has a function that is uncertain. This CDR3 is 18 amino acids long. J was trimmed by 0 bases and V by 8 bases; bases with no gene match: 12. Written as DNA, the CDR3 is TGCGCCAGCGCTGGGGGGGACAGGGGTTTGGCAACTAATGAAAAACTGTTTTTT. Its translation is CASAGGDRGLATNEKLFF.

DNA of the CDR3: TGTGCTAGTGGTTCGGGGTTTGGAGCTTTCTTT. Translating gives CASGSGFGAFF. The chain uses TRBV12-5 and TRBJ1-1; no clear D. V was clipped by 4 bases and J by 10 bases, with 10 bases between them. Germline V gene sequence: CDR1 LGHNT, CDR2 FRNRAP. The CDR3 covers 11 residues.

CDR3 in amino acids: CASSVAIGETQYF. The CDR3 DNA is TGTGCCAGCAGCGTAGCTATTGGAGAGACCCAGTACTTC. This rearrangement joins TRBV9 to TRBJ2-5, with D hard to call. Trimming stripped 0 bases from V and 4 bases from J, with 7 bases between. CDR3 length: 13 residues. Looked up from germline, CDR1 is SGDLS and CDR2 is YYNGEE.

This clone has just one count. This rearrangement joins TRBV24-1 to TRBJ1-2; perhaps TRBD1 as D (5 bases). Trimming removed 3 bases from V and 4 bases from J, with 11 bases in between. The CDR3 is 14 amino acids. The germline CDR1 and CDR2 sequences are KGHDR and SFDVKD. DNA for the CDR3: TGTGCCACCAGTGATCCGGACAAGGCCTATGGCTACACCTTC. Protein sequence: CATSDPDKAYGYTF.

This sequence joins TRBV19 and TRBJ1-5; TRBD1 matches 8 bases. The CDR3 contains 17 residues. Looked up from germline, CDR1 is LNHDA and CDR2 is SQIVND (reference sequence). V lost 8 bases to trimming and J lost 1 base; unmatched junction nucleotides: 13. The CDR3 loop is CASGLRDRGGSNQPQHF. The CDR3 nucleotides are TGTGCCAGTGGGCTACGTGACAGGGGAGGCAGCAATCAGCCCCAGCATTTT.

The chain is built from TRBV25-1 and TRBJ1-2; possibly TRBD1 for D (5 bases). CDR1 MGHDK and CDR2 SYGVNS come from the germline V gene. The CDR3 has 14 amino acids. V shed 6 bases and J shed 6 bases, with 17 bases lying between them. The CDR3: CASRRGGTENGYTF. As DNA, the CDR3 is TGTGCCAGCAGGAGAGGCGGGACCGAGAATGGCTACACCTTC.

CDR3 sequence (DNA): TGTGCCAGCAGTTACGACAGTTCCTACGAGCAGTACTTC. Translated: CASSYDSSYEQYF. The chain is built from TRBV6-5 and TRBJ2-7; perhaps TRBD1 as D (5 bases). CDR1 is MNHEY and CDR2 is SVGAGI in the germline V gene. The CDR3 sequence is 13 residues long. Trimming removed 2 bases from V and 1 base from J, with 6 bases in between.

This chain links TRBV29-1 with TRBJ2-1; TRBD1 is a possible D gene (6 bases). V lost 8 bases, J lost 0 bases, and 20 bases lay in between. The CDR3 extends over 16 amino acids. CDR1 is SQVTM and CDR2 is ANQGSEA in the germline V gene. The chain's CDR3 is CSTGGGQTYSYNEQFF. The DNA of the CDR3 is TGCAGCACGGGCGGAGGACAGACCTACTCCTACAATGAGCAGTTCTTC.

The chain couples TRBV3-1 (or the pseudogene TRBV3-2) to TRBJ1-2; no clear D gene. V lost 3 bases, J lost 4 bases, and 15 bases lay in between. The V gene's germline CDR1 is LGHDT and CDR2 YNNKEL (reference sequence). The CDR3 has 15 amino acids. The CDR3 DNA is TGTGCCAGCAGCCAGGGAGTCCTAAGCCCCTATGGCTACACCTTC. Encoded protein: CASSQGVLSPYGYTF.

The chain couples TRBV5-1 to TRBJ1-6; 9 bases map to TRBD1. CDR1 and CDR2 (germline): SGHRS, YFSETQ. The CDR3 contains 17 residues. V was pared by 3 bases and J by 8 bases, with 12 bases of the junction left unmatched. The CDR3 DNA sequence: TGCGCCAGCAGCTCGAATTTGGGACAGGGTTTAGATTCACCCCTCCACTTT. Amino acids: CASSSNLGQGLDSPLHF.

The gene calls are TRBV29-1 and TRBJ1-3; the D gene is possibly TRBD1 (6 bases). In germline, CDR1 is SQVTM, CDR2 ANQGSEA. Trimming took off 2 bases at V and 0 bases at J, with 17 bases between the two ends. The CDR3 runs 17 residues. The CDR3 sequence is CSVEMGGQAYSGNTIYF. CDR3 DNA: TGCAGCGTTGAAATGGGGGGGCAGGCGTACTCTGGAAACACCATATATTTT.

The CDR3 loop is CAISESSLDTINNEQFF. In nucleotides, the CDR3 is TGTGCCATCAGTGAGTCGAGTCTTGACACGATAAACAATGAGCAGTTCTTC. The V and J genes are TRBV10-3 and TRBJ2-1, with unresolved D. The CDR3 loop spans 17 amino acids. Deletions cut 0 bases from V and 5 bases from J, with 17 bases between. Germline V lookup: CDR1 ENHRY, CDR2 SYGVKD.

The J gene is TRBJ2-1, the V gene TRBV18; D assignment may be TRBD1 or TRBD2 (5 bases each). CDR3 size: 16 residues. V lost 3 bases and J lost 0, with 12 bases in between. CDR1 and CDR2 (germline): KGHSH, LQKENI. The CDR3 loop is CASSPEPGTSYNEQFF. Here the CDR3 DNA reads TGTGCCAGCTCACCCGAACCAGGGACCTCCTACAATGAGCAGTTCTTC. The full variable domain, its missing parts supplied by reference TRBV18 and TRBJ2-1, is NAGVMQNPRHLVRRRGQEARLRCSPMKGHSHVYWYRQLPEEGLKFMVYLQKENIIDESGMPKERFSAEFPKEGPSILRIQQVVRGDSAAYFCASSPEPGTSYNEQFFGPGTRLTVL.